Below are 32 T cell receptor beta chains sequenced from a single sample in a study of technical replicates of blood from four donors. Here immunoSEQ multiplex PCR was the method, and the copy in TCRdb shows in-frame clones only, minus some. The repertoire holds about 83,000 clones, 90% to 95% seen once, with 0.25% in the top ten. The sample comprised T cells isolated from PBMCs. The receptors shown here come from a human donor in good health.

The V and J genes are TRBV30 and TRBJ2-5; 9 bases map to TRBD2. Germline V gene lookup returns CDR1 GTSNPN and CDR2 SVGIG (reference sequence). J lost 3 bases, V lost 3 bases, and 11 bases had no gene match. The CDR3 contains 16 residues. The CDR3 sequence: CAWSPGLAGIEETQYF. DNA for the CDR3: TGTGCCTGGAGCCCCGGGCTAGCGGGGATCGAAGAGACCCAGTACTTC.

This chain connects TRBV7-9 to TRBJ1-2; 9 positions match TRBD1. Germline trimming cut 4 bases from V and 6 bases from J; bases unmatched to any gene: 3. This CDR3 is built from 13 residues. Germline V gives CDR1 SEHNR, CDR2 FQNEAQ (reference sequence). The DNA of the CDR3 is TGTGCCAGCAGCTATCGGACAGGGGATGGCTACACCTTC. Translating gives CASSYRTGDGYTF.

V usage is TRBV5-6 and J usage is TRBJ1-5; 7 nucleotides align to TRBD1. This CDR3 spans 15 amino acids. V shed 3 bases, J shed 4 bases, and the junction held 7 bases outside the gene matches. Germline V lookup: CDR1 SGHDT, CDR2 YYEEEE. CDR3 loop: CASSSGQAVNQPQHF. CDR3 sequence (DNA): TGTGCCAGCAGCTCCGGACAGGCGGTGAATCAGCCCCAGCATTTT.

Only one count was recorded for this clone. This rearrangement joins TRBV27 to TRBJ2-7; 12 bases map to TRBD1. Losses at the gene ends were 4 bases for V and 6 bases for J; bases not matched to a gene: 4. The CDR3 consists of 14 residues. Germline V CDR1 and CDR2: MNHEY, SMNVEV (reference sequence). Here the CDR3 DNA reads TGTGCCAGCAGTTCCGGGACAGGGGGCCTCGAGCAGTACTTC. Its translation is CASSSGTGGLEQYF.

The chain employs TRBV20-1 and TRBJ2-7; D not certain. The germline V and J ends were trimmed by 2 bases and 4 bases, with 6 bases remaining between them. Per germline, CDR1 DFQATT and CDR2 SNEGSKA (reference sequence). The CDR3 contains 11 residues. In DNA form, the CDR3 reads TGCAGTGCTAGACGAGAATACGAGCAGTACTTC. Translating gives CSARREYEQYF.

This clone was picked up one time. J is TRBJ2-7 and V is TRBV6-1; D is possibly TRBD1 (6 bases). The CDR3 sequence is 14 residues long. V lost 4 bases and J lost 4, with 14 bases in between. The germline gives CDR1 MNHNS, CDR2 SASEGT. The CDR3 region is CASSGSTGGYEQYF. The CDR3, as DNA: TGTGCCAGCAGTGGATCGACAGGAGGATACGAGCAGTACTTC.

The chain combines TRBV5-1 with TRBJ2-7, with D possibly being TRBD2 (5 bases). V lost 4 bases, J lost 0 bases, and 14 bases lay in between. CDR1 SGHRS and CDR2 YFSETQ come from the germline V gene. This CDR3 contains 15 residues. DNA of the CDR3: TGCGCCAGCAGCCCGGACTCGTTACTCTCCTACGAGCAGTACTTC. Its protein is CASSPDSLLSYEQYF.

This chain joins TRBV5-1 and TRBJ2-7, with D tentatively TRBD2 (5 bases). The germline V gene encodes CDR1 SGHRS and CDR2 YFSETQ. This CDR3 is 13 amino acids long. Trimming took 4 bases from V and 2 from J, leaving 10 bases between them. CDR3 protein: CASSHGLPYEQYF. CDR3 sequence (DNA): TGCGCCAGCAGCCACGGACTGCCCTACGAGCAGTACTTC.

This rearrangement joins TRBV19 to TRBJ1-5, with 7 bases fitting TRBD1. V dropped 4 bases and J dropped 0; count of bases not matched to a gene: 3. The germline gives CDR1 LNHDA, CDR2 SQIVND (reference sequence). CDR3 length equals 15 residues. In nucleotides, the CDR3 is TGTGCCAGTAGTAGGGACAGATATAGCAATCAGCCCCAGCATTTT. This translates into CASSRDRYSNQPQHF.

The J gene is TRBJ2-4, the V gene TRBV27, with D tentatively TRBD1 (6 bases). The V gene lost 6 bases and the J gene lost 3 bases, with 12 bases spanning the gap. Looked up from germline, CDR1 is MNHEY and CDR2 is SMNVEV (reference sequence). The CDR3 length is 14 residues. CDR3 coding DNA: TGTGCCAGCAGGCCGGGACAAGTCAAAAACATTCAGTACTTC. This sequence encodes CASRPGQVKNIQYF.

The CDR3 DNA sequence: TGTGCCAGCAGTTTGCTAGGGACAGGAAAGAACACTGAAGCTTTCTTT. It yields the protein CASSLLGTGKNTEAFF. The V and J genes are TRBV28 and TRBJ1-1, with TRBD1 identical over 8 bases. Per the germline V gene, CDR1 is MDHEN and CDR2 is SYDVKM. The CDR3 runs 16 residues. V trimming: 3 bases; J trimming: 1 base; junction bases outside the gene matches: 7.

The V call is TRBV30, the J call TRBJ2-1; 7 bases map to TRBD1. Germline V gene data show CDR1 as GTSNPN and CDR2 as SVGIG (reference sequence). CDR3 size: 13 residues. Losses at the gene ends were 3 bases for V and 4 bases for J; bases not matched to a gene: 3. The CDR3 loop reads CAWRKTGYNEQFF. CDR3 in DNA: TGTGCCTGGAGGAAGACAGGGTACAATGAGCAGTTCTTC. The full variable domain, its missing parts supplied by reference TRBV30 and TRBJ2-1, is SQTIHQWPATLVQPVGSPLSLECTVEGTSNPNLYWYRQAAGRGLQLLFYSVGIGQISSEVPQNLSASRPQDRQFILSSKKLLLSDSGFYLCAWRKTGYNEQFFGPGTRLTVL.

The chain links TRBV7-6 to TRBJ1-1; D remains unclear. The CDR3 consists of 15 residues. Per germline, CDR1 SGHVS and CDR2 FNYEAQ. The V gene lost 2 bases and the J gene lost 3 bases, with 13 bases spanning the gap. For the CDR3, the DNA is TGTGCCAGCAGCTTATCCGATCGAGAGGACACTGAAGCTTTCTTT. Protein: CASSLSDREDTEAFF.

This chain connects TRBV5-4 to TRBJ1-1; D is perhaps TRBD1 (6 bases). There are 15 residues in the CDR3. Trimming took off 6 bases at V and 4 bases at J, with 19 bases between the two ends. The V gene's germline CDR1 is SGHNT and CDR2 YYREEE (reference sequence). The CDR3 loop is CASTYAGGPGTEAFF. The CDR3 DNA reads TGTGCCAGCACCTATGCCGGGGGGCCGGGCACTGAAGCTTTCTTT.

The chain carries TRBV6-5 and TRBJ2-7, with D unresolved. The CDR3 spans 13 residues. The germline CDR1 and CDR2 sequences are MNHEY and SVGAGI. Trimming took 3 bases from V and 3 from J, leaving 9 bases between them. This chain's CDR3 is CASSYARSYEQYF. In DNA, the CDR3 is TGTGCCAGCAGTTATGCCAGAAGCTACGAGCAGTACTTC.

The rearrangement links TRBV5-1 to TRBJ1-1; TRBD1 agrees at 7 bases. The CDR3 extends over 15 amino acids. The germline CDR1 and CDR2 sequences are SGHRS and YFSETQ. The J segment lost 4 bases and the V segment lost 2 bases, leaving 8 bases of the junction unmatched. The CDR3 DNA follows: TGCGCCAGCAGCTTCTTCAGGGGGGAGATCACTGAAGCTTTCTTT. It codes for CASSFFRGEITEAFF.

The rearrangement links TRBV5-4 to TRBJ2-3; the match to TRBD2 covers 8 bases. Germline V gene data show CDR1 as SGHNT and CDR2 as YYREEE (reference sequence). The CDR3 length is 14 residues. V lost 3 bases and J lost 7; bases outside the gene matches: 7. The CDR3 coding sequence is TGTGCCAGCAGCTCAGCCGGGACTAGATATACGCAGTATTTT. Translating it yields CASSSAGTRYTQYF.

V usage is TRBV7-2 and J usage is TRBJ2-2; the match to TRBD2 covers 14 bases. The CDR3 totals 18 residues. J gave up 7 bases and V 1 base, and 8 bases lay outside the gene matches. The germline gives CDR1 SGHTA, CDR2 FQGNSA. The CDR3 is CASSLGWTSGRTDGELFF. CDR3 nucleotides: TGTGCCAGCAGCTTAGGGTGGACTAGCGGGAGGACCGACGGGGAGCTGTTTTTT.

V usage is TRBV4-1 and J usage is TRBJ1-1, with a possible D match to TRBD1 (5 bases). Germline CDR1 reads MGHRA; CDR2 reads YSYEKL. CDR3 length: 12 amino acids. V gave up 0 bases and J gave up 11 bases, with 10 bases separating them. CDR3 nucleotides: TGCGCCAGCAGCCAAGATCCTGGGGGGGCTTTCTTT. The encoded protein is CASSQDPGGAFF.

This clone has a handful of counts. At the DNA level, this CDR3 is encoded by other sequences in the same sample as well. V is TRBV7-9 and J is TRBJ1-1; D is ambiguous. Germline lookup yields CDR1 SEHNR and CDR2 FQNEAQ (reference sequence). The germline V and J ends were trimmed by 4 bases and 1 base, with 7 bases remaining between them. The CDR3 is made up of 13 amino acids. The CDR3 spells CASSSQENTEAFF. The CDR3 DNA is TGTGCCAGCAGCTCCCAGGAGAACACTGAAGCTTTCTTT.

The gene calls are TRBV28 and TRBJ2-1; the D is unclear. CDR1 is MDHEN and CDR2 is SYDVKM in the germline V gene. Deletions cut 4 bases from V and 4 bases from J, with 5 bases between. This CDR3 has 12 residues. In DNA, the CDR3 is TGTGCCAGCAGTTACACATACAATGAGCAGTTCTTC. Translation: CASSYTYNEQFF.

The V and J genes are TRBV18 and TRBJ1-5, with TRBD1 identical over 7 bases. Germline V gene data show CDR1 as KGHSH and CDR2 as LQKENI. V was pared by 3 bases and J by 7 bases, with 6 bases of the junction left unmatched. CDR3 length: 14 amino acids. The CDR3 here is CASSPRGLGQPQHF. The CDR3 DNA sequence: TGTGCCAGCTCACCGAGGGGGCTCGGGCAGCCCCAGCATTTT.

The chain joins TRBV30 to TRBJ1-4; D gene ambiguous. The CDR3 covers 15 residues. Germline V gives CDR1 GTSNPN, CDR2 SVGIG (reference sequence). The V and J ends lost 0 bases and 5 bases respectively, with 13 bases between them. DNA of the CDR3: TGTGCCTGGAGTGTCAGCGGGTGGCGAAATGAAAAACTGTTTTTT. Translation gives CAWSVSGWRNEKLFF.

The rearrangement joins TRBV4-1 to TRBJ2-5; 8 bases line up with TRBD1. V trimming: 4 bases; J trimming: 5 bases; junction bases outside the gene matches: 3. From germline, CDR1 is MGHRA and CDR2 YSYEKL. CDR3 size: 13 residues. DNA of the CDR3: TGCGCCAGCAGCCGGACAGGGAAGGAGACCCAGTACTTC. It translates to CASSRTGKETQYF.

This clone was seen just once. The J gene is TRBJ2-7, the V gene TRBV28; 8 nucleotides agree with TRBD2. Germline trimming cut 3 bases from V and 6 bases from J; bases unmatched to any gene: 7. Germline V lookup: CDR1 MDHEN, CDR2 SYDVKM. The length of the CDR3 is 14 residues. CDR3 DNA: TGTGCCAGCAGTTTGGCGGGAGGATCATCCGAGCAGTACTTC. It encodes CASSLAGGSSEQYF.

V usage is TRBV9 and J usage is TRBJ2-3; possibly TRBD2 for D (6 bases). The V end lost 4 bases, the J end lost 1 base, and 13 bases lay between the germline ends. CDR1 and CDR2 from the germline V gene are SGDLS and YYNGEE. This CDR3 has 15 amino acids. The CDR3 DNA reads TGTGCCAGCAGCCTGGGACTGGTAGGCACAGATACGCAGTATTTT. Protein: CASSLGLVGTDTQYF.

The rearrangement joins TRBV4-1 to TRBJ2-7; weak D call: TRBD2 (5 bases). V lost 3 bases and J lost 0, with 15 bases in between. CDR1 and CDR2 from the germline V gene are MGHRA and YSYEKL. CDR3 length: 16 amino acids. The CDR3 sequence: CASSHEMPGSSYEQYF. As DNA, the CDR3 is TGCGCCAGCAGCCACGAAATGCCGGGGTCCTCCTACGAGCAGTACTTC.

The chain is built from TRBV5-6 and TRBJ2-1; D is undetermined. The germline V gene encodes CDR1 SGHDT and CDR2 YYEEEE. The CDR3 consists of 13 residues. With 5 bases removed from V and 0 bases from J, the gap between germline ends came to 6 bases. The CDR3: CASSSSSYNEQFF. Here the CDR3 DNA reads TGTGCCAGCAGTTCGAGCTCCTACAATGAGCAGTTCTTC.

This chain joins TRBV7-3 and TRBJ2-7; 9 bases align to TRBD1. V was pared by 1 base and J by 6 bases, with 4 bases of the junction left unmatched. Germline V gene sequence: CDR1 SGHTA, CDR2 FQGTGA. The CDR3 covers 14 residues. CDR3 nucleotide sequence: TGTGCCAGCAGCTTAATGGGACAGGGCAGCGAGCAGTACTTC. This encodes CASSLMGQGSEQYF.

The chain employs TRBV5-8 and TRBJ2-7; maybe TRBD1 (5 bases). With 2 bases removed from V and 4 bases from J, the gap between germline ends came to 7 bases. Germline V lookup: CDR1 SGHTS, CDR2 YDEGEE. The CDR3 loop spans 12 amino acids. CDR3 region: CASSLRGYEQYF. Written as DNA, the CDR3 is TGTGCCAGCAGCTTAAGGGGTTACGAGCAGTACTTC.

The chain combines TRBV7-9 with TRBJ2-2; maybe TRBD2 (5 bases). Trimming took off 6 bases at V and 4 bases at J, with 12 bases between the two ends. Germline V gives CDR1 SEHNR, CDR2 FQNEAQ (reference sequence). CDR3 length: 14 residues. CDR3 residues: CASSPSFSTGELFF. CDR3 nucleotides: TGTGCCAGCAGTCCTAGCTTTAGCACCGGGGAGCTGTTTTTT. The whole variable domain, filled in from reference TRBV7-9 and TRBJ2-2, reads DTGVSQNPRHKITKRGQNVTFRCDPISEHNRLYWYRQTLGQGPEFLTYFQNEAQLEKSRLLSDRFSAERPKGSFSTLEIQRTEQGDSAMYLCASSPSFSTGELFFGEGSRLTVL.

The rearrangement links TRBV5-5 to TRBJ2-2; no definite D call. The V gene's germline CDR1 is SGHKS and CDR2 YYEKEE (reference sequence). There are 15 residues in the CDR3. Trimming shortened V by 1 base and J by 4 bases, and 11 bases separated the two germline ends. The DNA for the CDR3 is TGTGCCAGCAGCTTGTTTTCCAGTTTCACCGGGGAGCTGTTTTTT. Encoded protein: CASSLFSSFTGELFF.